The present T cell receptor (beta chain) was sequenced within a study of CD4 T cells in relation to SARS-CoV-2 and coronaviruses. On the study more broadly: After 10 days of antigen culture, PBMC TCR beta CDR3s were sequenced.

Naive or memory CD4+ cells were cultured 1:1 with T cell-depleted PBMCs plus CEF. Naive and memory CD4+ T cells were cultured with CEF, then survey-sequenced. The table came from immunoSEQ multiplex PCR; TCRdb's copy has only in-frame clones and leaves some out. The profile shows fewer than 45,000 clones, about 87% of them singletons. Germline values: CDR1 LNHDA, CDR2 SQIVND (reference sequence). Trimming took off 6 bases at V and 2 bases at J, with 8 bases between the two ends. This CDR3 has 12 residues. On this clone itself: Its antigen is unknown.

The specimen sequenced was naive CD4+ T cells from PBMCs, cultured in vitro. Noted subset: naive CD4+ T cells isolated by negative enrichment. This TCR was recovered from an adult with COVID-19. V gene TRBV19 combines with J gene TRBJ2-7; D unresolved. CDR3 DNA sequence: TGTGCCAGTAGCGACGGAACCTACGAGCAGTACTTC. This codes for CASSDGTYEQYF.